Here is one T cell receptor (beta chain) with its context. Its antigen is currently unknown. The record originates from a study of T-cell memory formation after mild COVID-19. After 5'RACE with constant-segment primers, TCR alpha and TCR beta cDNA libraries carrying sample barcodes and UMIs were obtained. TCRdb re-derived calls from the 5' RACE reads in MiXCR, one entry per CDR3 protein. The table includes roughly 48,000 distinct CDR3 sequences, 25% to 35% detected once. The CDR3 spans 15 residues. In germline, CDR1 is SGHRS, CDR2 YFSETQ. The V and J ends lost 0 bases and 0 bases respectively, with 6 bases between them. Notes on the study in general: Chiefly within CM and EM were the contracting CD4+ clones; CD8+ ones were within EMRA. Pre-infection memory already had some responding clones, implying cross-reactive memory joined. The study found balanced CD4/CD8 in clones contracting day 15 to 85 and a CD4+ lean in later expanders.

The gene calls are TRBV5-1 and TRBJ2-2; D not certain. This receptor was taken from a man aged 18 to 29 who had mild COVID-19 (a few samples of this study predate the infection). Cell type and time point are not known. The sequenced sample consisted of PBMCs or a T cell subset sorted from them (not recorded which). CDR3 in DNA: TGCGCCAGCAGCTTGGAAGGCCCGAACACCGGGGAGCTGTTTTTT. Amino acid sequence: CASSLEGPNTGELFF.